This T cell receptor (beta chain) derives from a study of T cells in Graves' hyperthyroidism and ophthalmopathy. Germline-derived CDR1 and CDR2 are MDHEN and SYDVKM. The ends lost 4 bases at V and 5 bases at J; junction bases unmatched: 9. This CDR3 contains 15 residues. Amplified regions were TCR beta CDR3 sequences from RNA transcripts. TCR CDR3 regions were first amplified by RT-PCR with HTBI primers. TCRdb re-analysed the multiplex PCR reads in MiXCR, keeping a single row per CDR3 protein. Of about 200,000 distinct CDR3 sequences in the sample, around 17% were seen once. The sequencing sample was made of blood. The V and J genes are TRBV28 and TRBJ2-7; 9 bases line up with TRBD1. This clonotype was obtained from a woman aged 45 to 65 with Graves' hyperthyroidism. The DNA for the CDR3 is TGTGCCAGCAGTTCACCGGGACAGGGTGACGACGAGCAGTACTTC. Its translation is CASSSPGQGDDEQYF. Variable domain in full (rest from reference TRBV28 and TRBJ2-7): DVKVTQSSRYLVKRTGEKVFLECVQDMDHENMFWYRQDPGLGLRLIYFSYDVKMKEKGDIPEGYSVSREKKERFSLILESASTNQTSMYLCASSSPGQGDDEQYFGPGTRLTVT.